The 27 T cell receptor beta chains given below trace back to one sample, sequenced in a study of blood T cell repertoires in COVID-19 (dated by TCRdb to 2020 to 2021). Preparation of the library involved the immunoSEQ multiplex PCR assay. In its TCRdb copy, this immuneACCESS table keeps in-frame sequences only and misses some clones. Where compared with another copy, unresolved V genes explain less than half of these, and the others have no known cause. Counted in this sample were around 190,000 clones; about 82% of them appeared once. The ten largest clones take up 5.6% of the sample. Sample: PBMCs or T cells enriched from blood (not recorded which). Receptor source: a man aged 40-49 years with acute COVID-19.

The chain combines TRBV28 with TRBJ2-7; the D gene is possibly TRBD1 (6 bases). The CDR3 has 15 amino acids. Trimming shortened V by 4 bases and J by 6 bases, and 19 bases separated the two germline ends. Germline-derived CDR1 and CDR2 are MDHEN and SYDVKM. The CDR3 sequence is CASSYQGNPLPEQYF. The CDR3 nucleotides read TGTGCCAGCAGTTACCAGGGGAACCCTCTACCCGAGCAGTACTTC.

The chain employs TRBV11-2 and TRBJ2-7; D uncertain. The CDR3 has 14 residues. Trimming shortened V by 1 base and J by 3 bases, and 10 bases separated the two germline ends. Per germline, CDR1 SGHAT and CDR2 FQNNGV. CDR3 sequence: CASSLVARVYEQYF. The CDR3 nucleotides are TGTGCCAGCAGCTTAGTCGCCCGAGTCTACGAGCAGTACTTC.

V is TRBV5-1 and J is TRBJ1-1; the D is unclear. V was clipped by 0 bases and J by 2 bases, with 11 bases between them. From germline, CDR1 is SGHRS and CDR2 YFSETQ. The CDR3 covers 15 residues. CDR3 loop: CASSLDGRGNTEAFF. CDR3 coding DNA: TGCGCCAGCAGCTTGGACGGCCGGGGTAACACTGAAGCTTTCTTT. Based on the CDR3 plus reference TRBV5-1 and TRBJ1-1, the full variable domain is KAGVTQTPRYLIKTRGQQVTLSCSPISGHRSVSWYQQTPGQGLQFLFEYFSETQRNKGNFPGRFSGRQFSNSRSEMNVSTLELGDSALYLCASSLDGRGNTEAFFGQGTRLTVV.

J is TRBJ2-2 and V is TRBV7-9, with TRBD2 matching over 7 bases. Germline V gene data show CDR1 as SEHNR and CDR2 as FQNEAQ (reference sequence). The CDR3 is 17 amino acids. The junction had 14 bases not matched to a gene; V was cut back by 5 bases and J by 5 bases. In DNA form, the CDR3 reads TGTGCCAGCAGCCCCCGGTCCGGGGGGTTTAGGACCGGGGAGCTGTTTTTT. It yields the protein CASSPRSGGFRTGELFF.

The chain employs TRBV28 and TRBJ1-5; D may be TRBD1 (5 bases). CDR1 and CDR2 (germline): MDHEN, SYDVKM. CDR3 length: 14 amino acids. V was clipped by 6 bases and J by 6 bases, with 15 bases between them. Written as DNA, the CDR3 is TGTGCCAGCAGCCGCGGCGGGGGGAGTCAGCCCCAGCATTTT. Translation gives CASSRGGGSQPQHF. Variable domain in full (rest from reference TRBV28 and TRBJ1-5): DVKVTQSSRYLVKRTGEKVFLECVQDMDHENMFWYRQDPGLGLRLIYFSYDVKMKEKGDIPEGYSVSREKKERFSLILESASTNQTSMYLCASSRGGGSQPQHFGDGTRLSIL.

V and J are TRBV19 and TRBJ2-5, with D perhaps TRBD2 (7 bases). Trimming stripped 7 bases from V and 5 bases from J, with 20 bases between. The CDR3 length is 15 residues. CDR1 and CDR2 from the germline V gene are LNHDA and SQIVND (reference sequence). CDR3 coding DNA: TGTGCCAGTACAACTCAAGTGGGGGGGGCGGAGACCCAGTACTTC. Protein sequence: CASTTQVGGAETQYF.

This chain connects TRBV28 to TRBJ2-1, with 8 bases identical to TRBD1. This CDR3 has 15 residues. The ends lost 6 bases at V and 6 bases at J; junction bases unmatched: 10. Germline lookup yields CDR1 MDHEN and CDR2 SYDVKM. The CDR3 protein is CASREQGATSNEQFF. CDR3 DNA sequence: TGTGCCAGCAGGGAGCAGGGGGCCACGAGCAATGAGCAGTTCTTC.

V usage is TRBV4-2 and J usage is TRBJ1-1; D is unresolved. V was pared by 1 base and J by 0 bases, with 6 bases between. Germline CDR1 LGHNA, CDR2 YNFKEQ. There are 14 residues in the CDR3. The DNA for the CDR3 is TGTGCCAGCAGCCAAGGTCCGGTGAACACTGAAGCTTTCTTT. Translated, it gives CASSQGPVNTEAFF.

The chain has TRBV13 and TRBJ1-1, with a tentative D call TRBD1 (5 bases). This CDR3 is built from 17 residues. V lost 3 bases and J lost 0, with 17 bases in between. Germline V gene sequence: CDR1 PRHDT, CDR2 FYEKMQ (reference sequence). CDR3 bases: TGTGCCAGCAGCTTTGTTAGGTCGGGACTGCTGAACACTGAAGCTTTCTTT. Its translation: CASSFVRSGLLNTEAFF.

The chain combines TRBV7-9 with TRBJ1-2, with 10 nucleotides matching TRBD1. CDR3 length: 13 residues. J was trimmed by 6 bases and V by 5 bases; bases with no gene match: 3. Germline CDR1 and CDR2: SEHNR and FQNEAQ (reference sequence). CDR3 nucleotides: TGTGCCAGCAGCAAGACAGGGGGCGATGGCTACACCTTC. It yields the protein CASSKTGGDGYTF.

The genes are TRBV30 and TRBJ2-5; 7 bases align to TRBD2. The J segment lost 5 bases and the V segment lost 1 base, leaving 16 bases of the junction unmatched. This CDR3 is built from 17 residues. Germline CDR1 is GTSNPN and CDR2 is SVGIG (reference sequence). The chain's CDR3 is CAWSAPLVGGGRETQYF. The DNA for the CDR3 is TGTGCCTGGAGTGCACCACTAGTCGGGGGAGGGAGGGAGACCCAGTACTTC.

The chain employs TRBV24-1 and TRBJ2-2, with 9 positions matching TRBD1. Germline CDR1 KGHDR, CDR2 SFDVKD. V lost 9 bases, J lost 4 bases, and 8 bases stayed unmatched. CDR3 length: 15 amino acids. The CDR3 loop reads CATLGTGLGTGELFF. The CDR3 coding sequence is TGTGCCACCCTTGGGACAGGGCTCGGCACCGGGGAGCTGTTTTTT.

This clone was recorded once. The CDR3 coding sequence is TGCGCCAGCAGCCTAAGACAGGGATCTTACGAGCAGTACTTC. Encoded protein: CASSLRQGSYEQYF. The chain links TRBV5-1 to TRBJ2-7; the match to TRBD1 covers 7 bases. CDR3 length equals 14 residues. With 4 bases clipped from V and 4 bases from J, the junction kept 8 bases outside the gene matches. Germline lookup yields CDR1 SGHRS and CDR2 YFSETQ.

The V gene is TRBV19, the J gene TRBJ2-3, with TRBD1 matching 7 bases. V lost 4 bases to trimming and J lost 2 bases; unmatched junction nucleotides: 6. Looked up from germline, CDR1 is LNHDA and CDR2 is SQIVND (reference sequence). The CDR3 runs to 15 residues. The CDR3 nucleotides are TGTGCCAGTAGTACCCCCGGGACAGCCACAGATACGCAGTATTTT. This gives the protein CASSTPGTATDTQYF.

This chain uses TRBV30 with TRBJ2-1; 13 bases match TRBD2. The ends lost 7 bases at V and 5 bases at J; junction bases unmatched: 5. The CDR3 has 14 residues. Germline V CDR1 and CDR2: GTSNPN, SVGIG (reference sequence). CDR3 nucleotide sequence: TGTGCCTACACAACTAGCGGGGGGGACAATGAGCAGTTCTTC. This sequence encodes CAYTTSGGDNEQFF.

The chain recombines TRBV10-3 with TRBJ2-5; tentative D call: TRBD1 (5 bases). The CDR3 sequence is 15 residues long. CDR1 and CDR2 from the germline V gene are ENHRY and SYGVKD. With 3 bases removed from V and 6 bases from J, the gap between germline ends came to 17 bases. In DNA, the CDR3 is TGTGCCATCAGTGATCTGGAACAGGCTACGCAGACCCAGTACTTC. It specifies CAISDLEQATQTQYF.

V usage is TRBV24-1 and J usage is TRBJ2-1; 9 positions match TRBD1. The CDR3 contains 21 residues. Looked up from germline, CDR1 is KGHDR and CDR2 is SFDVKD. V dropped 4 bases and J dropped 4; count of bases not matched to a gene: 22. The CDR3 spells CATSEVGRDREREVRYNEQFF. For the CDR3, the DNA is TGTGCCACCAGTGAAGTGGGAAGGGACAGGGAGAGAGAGGTCCGATACAATGAGCAGTTCTTC.

The V gene is TRBV25-1, the J gene TRBJ2-5; D is undetermined. Germline V lookup: CDR1 MGHDK, CDR2 SYGVNS. The V and J ends lost 2 bases and 3 bases respectively, with 10 bases between them. The CDR3 spans 14 residues. CDR3 in DNA: TGTGCCAGCAGTGAAACCCCCCCGGAAGAGACCCAGTACTTC. Its translation is CASSETPPEETQYF.

This clone was found a few times. This sequence joins TRBV30 and TRBJ1-3; 8 bases fit TRBD1. The CDR3 sequence is 16 residues long. The germline CDR1 and CDR2 sequences are GTSNPN and SVGIG (reference sequence). The V and J ends lost 5 bases and 0 bases, in that order; junction bases with no gene match: 9. The CDR3, as DNA: TGTGCCTGGGCGGACAGGGCGGGAGCCTCTGGAAACACCATATATTTT. Encoded protein: CAWADRAGASGNTIYF.

The chain employs TRBV7-9 and TRBJ2-5; possible D gene TRBD1, 6 bases. CDR1 and CDR2 (germline): SEHNR, FQNEAQ (reference sequence). Deletions cut 5 bases from V and 1 base from J, with 11 bases between. The CDR3 loop spans 14 amino acids. The CDR3, as DNA: TGTGCCAGCAGCCCCCGGACAGCCCAAGAGACCCAGTACTTC. Encoded protein: CASSPRTAQETQYF.

The chain links TRBV24-1 to TRBJ1-1; TRBD1 might be the D (6 bases). V was cut by 7 bases and J by 6 bases, with 17 bases left in between. Germline V CDR1 and CDR2: KGHDR, SFDVKD. This CDR3 has 14 amino acids. The DNA for the CDR3 is TGTGCCACCAGCCACAGGGAAAGGACGGCTGAAGCTTTCTTT. Its protein is CATSHRERTAEAFF.

This clone was counted once. This sequence joins TRBV28 and TRBJ1-4, with D unclear. From germline, CDR1 is MDHEN and CDR2 SYDVKM. The CDR3 runs 16 residues. Between the trimmed V and J ends, which lost 5 bases and 3 bases, there was a span of 16 bases. CDR3 sequence (DNA): TGTGCCAGCAGTGCACCCGGGAGGATTCCTAATGAAAAACTGTTTTTT. It specifies CASSAPGRIPNEKLFF.

The genes are TRBV5-4 and TRBJ2-5, with TRBD2 matching 9 bases. CDR1 and CDR2 (germline): SGHNT, YYREEE (reference sequence). The CDR3 is 15 residues long. Trimming cost V 0 bases and J 5 bases; bases outside gene matches: 5. The CDR3 is CASSLESGRPETQYF. The CDR3 DNA follows: TGTGCCAGCAGCTTGGAAAGCGGGAGGCCGGAGACCCAGTACTTC.

The genes are TRBV29-1 and TRBJ2-1; D is perhaps TRBD2 (5 bases). CDR1 and CDR2 (germline): SQVTM, ANQGSEA. The CDR3 is 14 residues long. V gave up 4 bases and J gave up 0 bases, with 10 bases separating them. The CDR3 region has the DNA TGCAGCGTTGTTAGCGCCCGCTCCTACAATGAGCAGTTCTTC. It specifies CSVVSARSYNEQFF.

The V gene is TRBV14, the J gene TRBJ2-1, with 10 bases lining up with TRBD2. The CDR3 spans 16 residues. J gave up 7 bases and V 4 bases, and 10 bases lay outside the gene matches. CDR1 and CDR2 from the germline V gene are SGHDN and FVKESK. The CDR3, as DNA: TGTGCCAGCAGCCGGGATACTAGCGGGACATCAAATGAGCAGTTCTTC. Translated, it gives CASSRDTSGTSNEQFF.

This chain joins TRBV2 and TRBJ2-5; 11 bases line up with TRBD2. The V gene end was trimmed by 4 bases and the J gene end by 5 bases; junction bases not matched to a gene: 9. Germline lookup yields CDR1 SNHLY and CDR2 FYNNEI. The CDR3 is 16 residues long. In nucleotides, the CDR3 is TGTGCCAGCAGTGGGCTAGCGGGAGGCGCCGGTGAGACCCAGTACTTC. This gives the protein CASSGLAGGAGETQYF.

This clone was seen repeatedly, ten times or more. The chain employs TRBV5-1 and TRBJ2-2, with D possibly TRBD1 on 5 matching bases. V was cut by 3 bases and J by 13 bases, with 28 bases left in between. CDR1 is SGHRS, CDR2 YFSETQ, per germline. CDR3 length equals 17 residues. In DNA, the CDR3 is TGCGCCAGCAGCTCCTCTTTCCTCAAGGGGATTCCCTTCGGGCTGTTTTTT. It codes for CASSSSFLKGIPFGLFF. Combining the CDR3 with reference TRBV5-1 and TRBJ2-2 gives the whole variable domain KAGVTQTPRYLIKTRGQQVTLSCSPISGHRSVSWYQQTPGQGLQFLFEYFSETQRNKGNFPGRFSGRQFSNSRSEMNVSTLELGDSALYLCASSSSFLKGIPFGLFFGEGSRLTVL.